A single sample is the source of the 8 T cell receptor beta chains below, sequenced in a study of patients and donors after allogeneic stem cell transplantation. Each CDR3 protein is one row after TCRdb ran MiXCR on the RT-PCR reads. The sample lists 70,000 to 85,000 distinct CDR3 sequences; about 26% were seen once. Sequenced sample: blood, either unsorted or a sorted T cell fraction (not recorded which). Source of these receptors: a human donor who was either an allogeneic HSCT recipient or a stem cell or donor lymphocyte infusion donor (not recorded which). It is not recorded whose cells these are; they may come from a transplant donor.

CDR3 sequence (DNA): TGCGCCAGCAGCCAAGGGCTCAGGGAAAAAGGTTCACCCCTCCACTTT. It encodes CASSQGLREKGSPLHF. The V gene is TRBV4-1, the J gene TRBJ1-6; D is perhaps TRBD1 (5 bases). Trimming left V 1 base short and J 9 bases short, with 16 bases between. The CDR3 has 16 residues. Germline loops: CDR1 MGHRA, CDR2 YSYEKL.

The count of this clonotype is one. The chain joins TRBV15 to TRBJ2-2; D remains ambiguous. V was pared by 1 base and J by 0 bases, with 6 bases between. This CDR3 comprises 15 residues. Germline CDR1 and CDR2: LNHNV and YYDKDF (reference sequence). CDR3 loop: CATSRVASNTGELFF. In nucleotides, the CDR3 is TGTGCCACCAGCAGAGTGGCATCGAACACCGGGGAGCTGTTTTTT.

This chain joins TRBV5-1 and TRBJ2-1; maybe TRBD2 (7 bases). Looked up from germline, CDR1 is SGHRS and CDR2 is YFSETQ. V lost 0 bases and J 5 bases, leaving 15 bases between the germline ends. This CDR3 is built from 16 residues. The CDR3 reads CASSLVVRGPNNEQFF. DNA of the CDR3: TGCGCCAGCAGCTTGGTGGTGCGGGGGCCTAACAATGAGCAGTTCTTC.

Here the CDR3 DNA reads TGTGCCAGCAGTCCCGACTATTTTTACAATGAGCAGTTCTTC. The encoded protein is CASSPDYFYNEQFF. The chain couples TRBV27 to TRBJ2-1; tentatively, D is TRBD2 (5 bases). This CDR3 spans 14 amino acids. Germline V lookup: CDR1 MNHEY, CDR2 SMNVEV (reference sequence). V dropped 5 bases and J dropped 4 bases, with 12 bases sitting between them.

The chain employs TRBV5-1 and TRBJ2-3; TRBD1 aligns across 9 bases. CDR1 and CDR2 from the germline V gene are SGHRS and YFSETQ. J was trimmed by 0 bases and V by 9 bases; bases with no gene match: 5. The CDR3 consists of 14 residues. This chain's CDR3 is CATHRGPSTDTQYF. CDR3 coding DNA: TGCGCCACCCACAGGGGGCCTAGCACAGATACGCAGTATTTT.

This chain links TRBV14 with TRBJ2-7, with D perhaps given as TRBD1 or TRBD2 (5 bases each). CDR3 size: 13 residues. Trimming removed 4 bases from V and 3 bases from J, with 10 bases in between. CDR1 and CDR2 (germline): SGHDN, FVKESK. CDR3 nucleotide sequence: TGTGCCAGCAGCCCCCGGGGCCGCTACGAGCAGTACTTC. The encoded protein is CASSPRGRYEQYF.

CDR3 DNA: TGCGCCAGCAGCTCTCAGGGGATAGGGTACAATGAGCAGTTCTTC. It specifies CASSSQGIGYNEQFF. The gene calls are TRBV5-1 and TRBJ2-1, with a possible D match to TRBD1 (6 bases). In germline, CDR1 is SGHRS, CDR2 YFSETQ. There are 15 residues in the CDR3. The V end was cut by 3 bases, the J end by 4 bases, with 14 bases between.

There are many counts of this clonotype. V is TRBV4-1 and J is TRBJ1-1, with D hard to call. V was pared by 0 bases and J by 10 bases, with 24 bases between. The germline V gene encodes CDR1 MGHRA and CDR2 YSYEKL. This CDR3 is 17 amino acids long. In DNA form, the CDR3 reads TGCGCCAGCAGCCAAGATTATCGGATTCAAAGCTTTATTGGAGCTTTCTTT. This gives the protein CASSQDYRIQSFIGAFF.